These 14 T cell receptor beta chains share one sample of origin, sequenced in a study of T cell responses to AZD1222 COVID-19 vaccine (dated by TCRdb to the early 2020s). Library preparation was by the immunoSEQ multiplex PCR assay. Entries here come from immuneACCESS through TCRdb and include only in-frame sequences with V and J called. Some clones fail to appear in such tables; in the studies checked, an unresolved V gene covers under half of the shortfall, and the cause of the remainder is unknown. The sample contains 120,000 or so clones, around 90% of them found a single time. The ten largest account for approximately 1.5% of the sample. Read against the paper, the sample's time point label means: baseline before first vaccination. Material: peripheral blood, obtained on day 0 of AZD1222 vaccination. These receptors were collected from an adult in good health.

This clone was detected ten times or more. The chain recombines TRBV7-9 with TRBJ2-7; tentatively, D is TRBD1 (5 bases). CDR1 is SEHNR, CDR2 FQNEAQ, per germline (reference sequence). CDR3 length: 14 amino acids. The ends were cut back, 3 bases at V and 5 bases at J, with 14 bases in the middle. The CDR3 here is CASSLGTLGHEQYF. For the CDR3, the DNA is TGTGCCAGCAGCTTGGGCACCCTGGGGCACGAGCAGTACTTC.

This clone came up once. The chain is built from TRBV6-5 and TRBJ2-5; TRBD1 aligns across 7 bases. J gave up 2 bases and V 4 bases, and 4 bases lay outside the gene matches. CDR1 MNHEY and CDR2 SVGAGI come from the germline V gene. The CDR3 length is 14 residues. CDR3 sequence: CASSLGQYQETQYF. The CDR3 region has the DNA TGTGCCAGCAGTTTGGGACAGTATCAAGAGACCCAGTACTTC.

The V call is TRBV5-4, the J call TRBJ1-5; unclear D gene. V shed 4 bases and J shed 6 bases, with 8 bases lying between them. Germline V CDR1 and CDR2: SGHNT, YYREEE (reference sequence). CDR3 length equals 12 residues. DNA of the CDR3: TGTGCCAGCAGCACGTCGGGTCAGCCCCAGCATTTT. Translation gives CASSTSGQPQHF.

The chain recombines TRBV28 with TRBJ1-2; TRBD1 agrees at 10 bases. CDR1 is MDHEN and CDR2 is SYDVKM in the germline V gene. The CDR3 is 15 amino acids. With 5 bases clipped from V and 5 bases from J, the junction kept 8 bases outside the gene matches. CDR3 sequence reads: CASSPRTGGAYGYTF. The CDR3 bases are TGTGCCAGCAGTCCTCGGACAGGGGGGGCATATGGCTACACCTTC.

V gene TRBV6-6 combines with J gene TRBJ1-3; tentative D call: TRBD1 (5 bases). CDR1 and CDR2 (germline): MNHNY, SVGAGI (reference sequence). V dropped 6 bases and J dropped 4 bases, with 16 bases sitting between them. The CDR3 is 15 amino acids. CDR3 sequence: CASSQTDNFGNTIYF. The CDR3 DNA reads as TGTGCCAGCAGCCAGACAGATAATTTCGGAAACACCATATATTTT.

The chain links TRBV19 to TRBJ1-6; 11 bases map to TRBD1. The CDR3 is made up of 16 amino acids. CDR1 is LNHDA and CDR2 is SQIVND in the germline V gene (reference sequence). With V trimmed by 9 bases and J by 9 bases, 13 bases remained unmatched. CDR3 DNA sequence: TGTGCCAGCAAGACCTGGGGACAGGGGGACGCTTCACCCCTCCACTTT. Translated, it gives CASKTWGQGDASPLHF.

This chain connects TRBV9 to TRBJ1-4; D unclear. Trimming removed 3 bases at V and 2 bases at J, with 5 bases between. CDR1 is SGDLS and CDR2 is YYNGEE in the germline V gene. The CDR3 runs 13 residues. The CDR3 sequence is CASSAGTNEKLFF. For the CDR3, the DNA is TGTGCCAGCAGCGCCGGTACTAATGAAAAACTGTTTTTT.

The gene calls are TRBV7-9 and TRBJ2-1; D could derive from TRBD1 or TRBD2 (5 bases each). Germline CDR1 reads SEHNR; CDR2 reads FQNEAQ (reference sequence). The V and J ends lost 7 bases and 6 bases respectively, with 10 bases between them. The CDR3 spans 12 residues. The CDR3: CASTHGGNEQFF. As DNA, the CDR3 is TGTGCCAGCACCCATGGGGGCAATGAGCAGTTCTTC.

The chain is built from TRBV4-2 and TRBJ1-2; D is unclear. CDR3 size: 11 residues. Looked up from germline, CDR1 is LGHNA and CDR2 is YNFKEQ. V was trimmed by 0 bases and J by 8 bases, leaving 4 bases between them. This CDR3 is CASSQEAGYTF. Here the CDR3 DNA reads TGTGCCAGCAGCCAAGAGGCGGGCTACACCTTC.

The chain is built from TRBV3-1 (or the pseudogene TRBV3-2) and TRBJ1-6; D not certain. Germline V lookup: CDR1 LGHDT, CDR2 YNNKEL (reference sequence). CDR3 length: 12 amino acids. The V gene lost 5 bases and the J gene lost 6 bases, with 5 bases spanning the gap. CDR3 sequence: CASSVSNSPLHF. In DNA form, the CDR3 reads TGTGCCAGCAGCGTGAGTAATTCACCCCTCCACTTT.

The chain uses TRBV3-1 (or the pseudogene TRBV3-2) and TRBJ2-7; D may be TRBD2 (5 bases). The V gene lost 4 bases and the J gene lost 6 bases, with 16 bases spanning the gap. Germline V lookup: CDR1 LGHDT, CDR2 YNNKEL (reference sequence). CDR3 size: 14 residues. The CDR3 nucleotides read TGTGCCAGCAGCCGGGTCCTGGGAGAACCCGAGCAGTACTTC. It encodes CASSRVLGEPEQYF.

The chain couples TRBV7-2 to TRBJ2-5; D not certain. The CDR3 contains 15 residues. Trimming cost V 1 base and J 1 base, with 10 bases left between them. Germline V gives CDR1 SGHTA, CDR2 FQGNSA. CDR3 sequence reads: CASSLVVTTQETQYF. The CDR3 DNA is TGTGCCAGCAGCTTAGTGGTCACAACCCAAGAGACCCAGTACTTC.

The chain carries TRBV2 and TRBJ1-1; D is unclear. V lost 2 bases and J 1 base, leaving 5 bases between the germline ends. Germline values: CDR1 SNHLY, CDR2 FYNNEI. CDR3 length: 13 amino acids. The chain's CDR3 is CASSERPNTEAFF. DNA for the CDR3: TGTGCCAGCAGTGAACGACCGAACACTGAAGCTTTCTTT.

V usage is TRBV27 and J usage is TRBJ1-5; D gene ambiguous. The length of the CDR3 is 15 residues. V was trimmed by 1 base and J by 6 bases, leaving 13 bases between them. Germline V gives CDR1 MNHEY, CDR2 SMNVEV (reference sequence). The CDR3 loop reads CASSLFPWPGQPQHF. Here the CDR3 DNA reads TGTGCCAGCAGTTTATTCCCCTGGCCGGGTCAGCCCCAGCATTTT.